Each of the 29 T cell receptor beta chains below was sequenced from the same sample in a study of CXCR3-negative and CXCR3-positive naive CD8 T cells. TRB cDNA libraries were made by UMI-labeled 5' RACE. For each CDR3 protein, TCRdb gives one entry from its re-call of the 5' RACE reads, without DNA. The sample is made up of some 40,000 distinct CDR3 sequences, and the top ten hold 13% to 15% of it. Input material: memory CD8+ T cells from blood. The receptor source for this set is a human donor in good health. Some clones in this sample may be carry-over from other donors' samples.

CDR3 region: CASSLAGDSNQPQHF. This chain uses TRBV7-9 with TRBJ1-5. CDR1 SEHNR and CDR2 FQNEAQ come from the germline V gene (reference sequence). CDR3 length equals 15 residues.

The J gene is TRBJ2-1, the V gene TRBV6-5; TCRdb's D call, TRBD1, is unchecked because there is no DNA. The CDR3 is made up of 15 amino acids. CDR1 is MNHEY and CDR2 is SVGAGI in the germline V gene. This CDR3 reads CASSGGLGLHNEQFF.

The CDR3: CASSGGHSTDTQYF. The chain links TRBV5-1 to TRBJ2-3; TCRdb lists TRBD1, though no DNA is available to test this call. The germline V gene has CDR1 SGHRS and CDR2 YFSETQ. This CDR3 spans 14 amino acids.

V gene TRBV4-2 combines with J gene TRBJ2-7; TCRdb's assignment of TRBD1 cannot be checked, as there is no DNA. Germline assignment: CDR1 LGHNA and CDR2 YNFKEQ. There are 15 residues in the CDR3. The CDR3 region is CASSQDEGGSYEQYF.

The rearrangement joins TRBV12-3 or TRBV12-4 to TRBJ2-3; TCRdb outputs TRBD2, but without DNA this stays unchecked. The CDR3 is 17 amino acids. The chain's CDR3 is CASSLFRTSPSADTQYF.

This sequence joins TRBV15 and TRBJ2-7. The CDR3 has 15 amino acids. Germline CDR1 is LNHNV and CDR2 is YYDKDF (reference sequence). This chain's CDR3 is CATSRDKAGPYEQYF. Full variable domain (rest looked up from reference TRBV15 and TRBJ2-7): DAMVIQNPRYQVTQFGKPVTLSCSQTLNHNVMYWYQQKSSQAPKLLFHYYDKDFNNEADTPDNFQSRRPNTSFCFLDIRSPGLGDTAMYLCATSRDKAGPYEQYFGPGTRLTVT.

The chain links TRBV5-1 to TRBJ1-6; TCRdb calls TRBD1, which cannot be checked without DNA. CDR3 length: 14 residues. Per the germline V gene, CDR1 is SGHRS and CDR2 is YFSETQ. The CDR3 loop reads CASSSTGEVSPLHF.

CDR3 protein: CASSPAGAEAFF. The J gene is TRBJ1-1, the V gene TRBV4-2; absent DNA, TCRdb's TRBD1 call cannot be checked. Germline V gene sequence: CDR1 LGHNA, CDR2 YNFKEQ. The CDR3 runs to 12 residues.

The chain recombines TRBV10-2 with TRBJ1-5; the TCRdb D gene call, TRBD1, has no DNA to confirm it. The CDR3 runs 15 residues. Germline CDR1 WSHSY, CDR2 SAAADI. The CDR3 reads CASSRGWGSNQPQHF.

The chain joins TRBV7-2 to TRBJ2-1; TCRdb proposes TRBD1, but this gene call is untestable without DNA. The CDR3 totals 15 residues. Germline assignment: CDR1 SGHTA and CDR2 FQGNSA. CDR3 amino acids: CASSLAWTGYNEQFF.

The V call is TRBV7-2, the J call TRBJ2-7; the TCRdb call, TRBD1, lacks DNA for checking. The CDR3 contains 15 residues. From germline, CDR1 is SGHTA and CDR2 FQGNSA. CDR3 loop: CASSPAGQGSREQYF.

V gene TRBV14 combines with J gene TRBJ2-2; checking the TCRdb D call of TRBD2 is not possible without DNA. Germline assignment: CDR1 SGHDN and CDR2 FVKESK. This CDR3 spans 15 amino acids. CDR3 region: CASSQDYLLGGELFF.

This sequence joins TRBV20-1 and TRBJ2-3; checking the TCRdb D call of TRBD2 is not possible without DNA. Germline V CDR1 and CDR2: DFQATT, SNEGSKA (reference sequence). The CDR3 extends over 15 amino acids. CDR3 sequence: CSARLAGDLTDTQYF.

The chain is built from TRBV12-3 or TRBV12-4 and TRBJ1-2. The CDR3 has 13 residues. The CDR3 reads CASSMTTSYGYTF.

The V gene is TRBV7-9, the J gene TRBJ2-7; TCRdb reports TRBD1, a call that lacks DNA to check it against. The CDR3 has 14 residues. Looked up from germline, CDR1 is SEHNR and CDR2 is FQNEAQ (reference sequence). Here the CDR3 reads CASSFRQSAYEQYF. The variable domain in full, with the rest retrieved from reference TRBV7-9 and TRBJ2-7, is DTGVSQNPRHKITKRGQNVTFRCDPISEHNRLYWYRQTLGQGPEFLTYFQNEAQLEKSRLLSDRFSAERPKGSFSTLEIQRTEQGDSAMYLCASSFRQSAYEQYFGPGTRLTVT.

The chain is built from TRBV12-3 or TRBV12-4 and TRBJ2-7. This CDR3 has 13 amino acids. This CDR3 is CASSLSSSYEQYF.

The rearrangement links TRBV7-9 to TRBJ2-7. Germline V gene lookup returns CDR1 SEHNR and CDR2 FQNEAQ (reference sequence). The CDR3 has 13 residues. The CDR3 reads CASSFDSPYEQYF.

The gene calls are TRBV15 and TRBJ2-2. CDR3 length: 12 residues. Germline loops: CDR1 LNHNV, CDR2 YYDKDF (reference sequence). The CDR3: CATGLDAGELFF.

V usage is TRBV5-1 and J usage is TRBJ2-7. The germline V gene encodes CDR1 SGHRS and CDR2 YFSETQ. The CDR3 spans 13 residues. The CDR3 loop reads CASSLSTYYEQYF.

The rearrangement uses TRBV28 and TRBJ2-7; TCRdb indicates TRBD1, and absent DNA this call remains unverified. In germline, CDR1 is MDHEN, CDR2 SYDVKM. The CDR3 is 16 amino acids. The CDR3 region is CASSGQGTLRGYEQYF.

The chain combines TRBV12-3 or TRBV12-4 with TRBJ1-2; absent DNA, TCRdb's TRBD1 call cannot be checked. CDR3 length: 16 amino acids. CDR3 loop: CASSLAVGGANYGYTF.

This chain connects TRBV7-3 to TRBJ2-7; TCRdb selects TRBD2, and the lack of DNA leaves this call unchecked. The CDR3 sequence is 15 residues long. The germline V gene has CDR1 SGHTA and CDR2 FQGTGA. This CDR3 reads CASSLSAGLVYEQYF.

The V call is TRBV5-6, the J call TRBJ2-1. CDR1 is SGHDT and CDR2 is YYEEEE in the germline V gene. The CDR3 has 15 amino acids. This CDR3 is CASSQDRGSYNEQFF.

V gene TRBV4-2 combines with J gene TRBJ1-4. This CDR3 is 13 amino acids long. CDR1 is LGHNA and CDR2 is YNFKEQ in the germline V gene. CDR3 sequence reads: CASSQFFPEKLFF.

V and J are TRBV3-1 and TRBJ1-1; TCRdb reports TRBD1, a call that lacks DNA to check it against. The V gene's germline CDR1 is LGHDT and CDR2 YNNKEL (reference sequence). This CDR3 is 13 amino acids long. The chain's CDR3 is CASSPREKLEAFF.

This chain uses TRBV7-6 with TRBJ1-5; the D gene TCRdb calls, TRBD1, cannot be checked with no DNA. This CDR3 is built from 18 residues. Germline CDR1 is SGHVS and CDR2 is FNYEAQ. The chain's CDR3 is CASSLYIGDRGVHQPQHF.

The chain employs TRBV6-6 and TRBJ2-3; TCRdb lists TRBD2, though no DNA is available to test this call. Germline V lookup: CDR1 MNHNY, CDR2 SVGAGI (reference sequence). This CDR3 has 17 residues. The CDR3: CASSHRLAGGSTDTQYF.

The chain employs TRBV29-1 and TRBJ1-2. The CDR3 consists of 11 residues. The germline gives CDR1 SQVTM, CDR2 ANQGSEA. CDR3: CSVVSPYGYTF.

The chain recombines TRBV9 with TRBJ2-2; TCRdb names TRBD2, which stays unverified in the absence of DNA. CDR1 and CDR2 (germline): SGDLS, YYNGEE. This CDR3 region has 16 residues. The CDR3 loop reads CASSVTTSGYTGELFF.